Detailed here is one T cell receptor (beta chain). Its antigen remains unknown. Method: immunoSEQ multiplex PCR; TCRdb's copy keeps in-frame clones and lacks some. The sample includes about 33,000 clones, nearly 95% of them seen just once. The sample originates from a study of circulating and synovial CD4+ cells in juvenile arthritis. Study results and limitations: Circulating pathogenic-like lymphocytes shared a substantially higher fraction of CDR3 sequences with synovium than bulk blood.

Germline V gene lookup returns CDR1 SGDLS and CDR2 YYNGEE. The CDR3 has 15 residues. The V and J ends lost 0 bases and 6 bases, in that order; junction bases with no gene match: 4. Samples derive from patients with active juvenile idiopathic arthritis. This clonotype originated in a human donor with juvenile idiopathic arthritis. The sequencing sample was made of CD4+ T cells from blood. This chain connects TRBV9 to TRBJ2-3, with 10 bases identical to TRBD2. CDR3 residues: CASSVEQRGGDTQYF. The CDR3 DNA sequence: TGTGCCAGCAGCGTAGAGCAGCGGGGGGGCGATACGCAGTATTTT.